Listed here are 21 T cell receptor beta chains from one sample, sequenced in a study of early T cells in non-severe SARS-CoV-2 infection. TCRdb analysed the 5' RACE reads with MiXCR anew, one entry per CDR3 protein. The data show 70,000 to 90,000 distinct CDR3 sequences, with roughly 10% seen just once and 7% to 9% held by the top ten. This material consisted of whole blood, taken at baseline. These TCRs come from an adult who was a healthcare worker with PCR-confirmed SARS-CoV-2 infection or an uninfected control (not recorded which).

This clonotype was found a few times. The chain recombines TRBV12-3 or TRBV12-4 with TRBJ2-3; 11 bases agree with TRBD2. The length of the CDR3 is 16 residues. Germline trimming cut 3 bases from V and 0 bases from J; bases unmatched to any gene: 2. CDR3 sequence reads: CASSLTSGTSTDTQYF. The CDR3 DNA reads TGTGCCAGCAGTTTGACTAGCGGGACGAGCACAGATACGCAGTATTTT.

Many counts were recorded for this clonotype. The V call is TRBV28, the J call TRBJ1-6; maybe TRBD1 (5 bases). Trimming shortened V by 7 bases and J by 7 bases, and 8 bases separated the two germline ends. CDR1 MDHEN and CDR2 SYDVKM come from the germline V gene. The CDR3 totals 12 residues. The CDR3 reads CASTAGNSPLHF. CDR3 coding DNA: TGTGCCAGCACCGCAGGGAATTCACCCCTCCACTTT.

The chain links TRBV20-1 to TRBJ2-3, with D perhaps TRBD1 (5 bases). The CDR3 runs to 14 residues. V was shortened by 7 bases and J by 2 bases, with 16 bases between the two germline ends. Per the germline V gene, CDR1 is DFQATT and CDR2 is SNEGSKA (reference sequence). CDR3 nucleotides: TGCAGTGGTAGGGATGGGGCCCTCACAGATACGCAGTATTTT. Translating gives CSGRDGALTDTQYF.

The sample holds many counts of this clonotype. The chain joins TRBV12-3 or TRBV12-4 to TRBJ2-5; D perhaps matches TRBD2 (5 bases). Between the trimmed V and J ends, which lost 6 bases and 2 bases, there was a span of 25 bases. The CDR3 spans 18 residues. This chain's CDR3 is CASSRLPFGRAEQETQYF. DNA for the CDR3: TGTGCCAGCAGCCGCCTTCCTTTCGGGCGGGCGGAACAAGAGACCCAGTACTTC.

A few counts support this clonotype. The chain employs TRBV29-1 and TRBJ2-4; possible D gene TRBD2, 6 bases. CDR3 length equals 14 residues. Trimming shortened V by 4 bases and J by 2 bases, and 12 bases separated the two germline ends. Looked up from germline, CDR1 is SQVTM and CDR2 is ANQGSEA. The CDR3 nucleotides read TGCAGCGTTGTGGAGGGAAGTACCAAAAACATTCAGTACTTC. Residues: CSVVEGSTKNIQYF.

The chain uses TRBV7-9 and TRBJ2-7; D not certain. CDR3 length: 13 residues. Germline assignment: CDR1 SEHNR and CDR2 FQNEAQ (reference sequence). The V end was cut by 5 bases, the J end by 6 bases, with 14 bases between. CDR3 residues: CASSLDGFSEQYF. Here the CDR3 DNA reads TGTGCCAGCAGCCTTGACGGGTTTTCCGAGCAGTACTTC.

The V call is TRBV6-1, the J call TRBJ2-7, with TRBD2 identical over 7 bases. V shed 7 bases, J shed 4 bases, and the junction held 13 bases outside the gene matches. Germline-derived CDR1 and CDR2 are MNHNS and SASEGT. The CDR3 covers 15 residues. CDR3 sequence reads: CASTERGDYPYEQYF. The CDR3, as DNA: TGTGCCAGCACCGAACGGGGGGACTACCCATACGAGCAGTACTTC.

This clonotype has a count of ten or more. The chain recombines TRBV7-2 with TRBJ2-7; D remains unclear. Trimming pared 6 bases from V and 0 bases from J, leaving 9 bases between. The CDR3 extends over 13 amino acids. The V gene's germline CDR1 is SGHTA and CDR2 FQGNSA. CDR3 sequence: CASRGPSSYEQYF. The CDR3, as DNA: TGTGCCAGCAGAGGACCATCCTCCTACGAGCAGTACTTC. The variable domain in full, with the rest retrieved from reference TRBV7-2 and TRBJ2-7, is GAGVSQSPSNKVTEKGKDVELRCDPISGHTALYWYRQSLGQGLEFLIYFQGNSAPDKSGLPSDRFSAERTGGSVSTLTIQRTQQEDSAVYLCASRGPSSYEQYFGPGTRLTVT.

A few counts support this clonotype. This chain links TRBV2 with TRBJ2-1, with 7 nucleotides matching TRBD2. The length of the CDR3 is 16 residues. Germline assignment: CDR1 SNHLY and CDR2 FYNNEI. V gave up 3 bases and J gave up 4 bases; unmatched junction bases: 9. Here the CDR3 reads CASSDEGLPEYNEQFF. The CDR3 nucleotides are TGTGCCAGCAGTGATGAGGGACTACCCGAATACAATGAGCAGTTCTTC.

The CDR3 is CASSEQGSAFF. In DNA, the CDR3 is TGTGCCAGCAGTGAACAGGGTTCGGCTTTCTTT. This chain links TRBV25-1 with TRBJ1-1; D possibly corresponds to TRBD1 (5 bases). Germline V gene data show CDR1 as MGHDK and CDR2 as SYGVNS. Trimming shortened V by 2 bases and J by 11 bases, and 9 bases separated the two germline ends. The CDR3 has 11 amino acids.

The V and J genes are TRBV10-3 and TRBJ1-3; 9 bases line up with TRBD1. Germline-derived CDR1 and CDR2 are ENHRY and SYGVKD. The CDR3 is 14 residues long. The V and J ends lost 10 bases and 6 bases, in that order; junction bases with no gene match: 10. The CDR3, as DNA: TGTGCCACCGGACAGGGGATAGGTGAAAACACCATATATTTT. This sequence encodes CATGQGIGENTIYF.

This clonotype was counted many times. The V call is TRBV12-5, the J call TRBJ2-1; D is unresolved. The germline V and J ends were trimmed by 5 bases and 10 bases, with 9 bases remaining between them. CDR1 and CDR2 from the germline V gene are LGHNT and FRNRAP. The CDR3 has 11 residues. CDR3 sequence: CASGLQQEQFF. CDR3 DNA sequence: TGTGCTAGTGGTCTCCAACAAGAGCAGTTCTTC.

V usage is TRBV5-1 and J usage is TRBJ2-7; D not certain. V gave up 0 bases and J gave up 3 bases, with 16 bases separating them. Germline V gene data show CDR1 as SGHRS and CDR2 as YFSETQ. The CDR3 runs to 16 residues. As DNA, the CDR3 is TGCGCCAGCAGCTTGGGTAGCCCAAACACCTACTACGAGCAGTACTTC. Translated, it gives CASSLGSPNTYYEQYF.

This clonotype occurred many times. The chain uses TRBV25-1 and TRBJ1-5; D remains ambiguous. Trimming cost V 4 bases and J 11 bases, with 9 bases left between them. Per the germline V gene, CDR1 is MGHDK and CDR2 is SYGVNS. The CDR3 consists of 11 residues. CDR3 sequence reads: CASSAEGAQHF. CDR3 coding DNA: TGTGCCAGCAGTGCCGAGGGAGCCCAGCATTTT.

This clonotype showed up just a few times. CDR3 residues: CASGGFSGRGAYEQYF. CDR3 coding DNA: TGTGCCAGCGGAGGCTTTAGCGGGAGGGGCGCCTACGAGCAGTACTTC. The chain uses TRBV7-9 and TRBJ2-7; 11 positions match TRBD2. This CDR3 is built from 16 residues. CDR1 SEHNR and CDR2 FQNEAQ come from the germline V gene (reference sequence). Trimming removed 8 bases from V and 2 bases from J; junction bases left unmatched: 11.

This clonotype has just a few counts. The chain has TRBV5-1 and TRBJ2-7, with 7 bases matching TRBD2. Germline-derived CDR1 and CDR2 are SGHRS and YFSETQ. The CDR3 sequence is 16 residues long. The trim removed 2 bases at V and 1 base at J, leaving 9 bases unmatched. Here the CDR3 reads CASSLAGPVRSYEQYF. DNA of the CDR3: TGCGCCAGCAGCTTAGCGGGGCCCGTAAGATCCTACGAGCAGTACTTC.

There are many counts of this clonotype. This chain links TRBV4-2 with TRBJ2-3, with D unclear. Germline-derived CDR1 and CDR2 are LGHNA and YNFKEQ. The V gene lost 3 bases and the J gene lost 0 bases, with 4 bases spanning the gap. The CDR3 is 13 residues long. CDR3 loop: CASSHTSTDTQYF. In DNA form, the CDR3 reads TGTGCCAGCAGCCACACTAGCACAGATACGCAGTATTTT.

This clonotype was seen only a few times. The chain employs TRBV28 and TRBJ2-1, with no clear D. This CDR3 region has 11 residues. With 6 bases removed from V and 12 bases from J, the gap between germline ends came to 12 bases. The V gene's germline CDR1 is MDHEN and CDR2 SYDVKM. The CDR3 coding sequence is TGTGCCAGCAGCTCAACGTTCGGGCAGTTCTTC. This encodes CASSSTFGQFF.

This clonotype was seen at least ten times. The chain has TRBV12-3 or TRBV12-4 and TRBJ1-6, with TRBD1 identical over 7 bases. This CDR3 contains 14 residues. V gave up 5 bases and J gave up 7 bases; unmatched junction bases: 5. The CDR3 nucleotides are TGTGCCAGCAGTCCGGGACAGCAGAATTCACCCCTCCACTTT. Its protein is CASSPGQQNSPLHF.

This clonotype was observed at least ten times. V and J are TRBV5-1 and TRBJ1-5; a weak D match, TRBD1 (6 bases). The germline V and J ends were trimmed by 4 bases and 4 bases, with 15 bases remaining between them. The CDR3 is made up of 15 amino acids. From germline, CDR1 is SGHRS and CDR2 YFSETQ. The CDR3 spells CASSPGAGPNQPQHF. The CDR3 DNA sequence: TGCGCCAGCAGCCCGGGGGCAGGGCCGAATCAGCCCCAGCATTTT.

The gene calls are TRBV20-1 and TRBJ1-4; TRBD1 agrees at 9 bases. CDR1 is DFQATT and CDR2 is SNEGSKA in the germline V gene (reference sequence). This CDR3 region has 13 residues. V lost 1 base and J lost 6; bases outside the gene matches: 0. Here the CDR3 reads CSARGTGDEKLFF. The CDR3, as DNA: TGCAGTGCTAGAGGGACAGGGGATGAAAAACTGTTTTTT.